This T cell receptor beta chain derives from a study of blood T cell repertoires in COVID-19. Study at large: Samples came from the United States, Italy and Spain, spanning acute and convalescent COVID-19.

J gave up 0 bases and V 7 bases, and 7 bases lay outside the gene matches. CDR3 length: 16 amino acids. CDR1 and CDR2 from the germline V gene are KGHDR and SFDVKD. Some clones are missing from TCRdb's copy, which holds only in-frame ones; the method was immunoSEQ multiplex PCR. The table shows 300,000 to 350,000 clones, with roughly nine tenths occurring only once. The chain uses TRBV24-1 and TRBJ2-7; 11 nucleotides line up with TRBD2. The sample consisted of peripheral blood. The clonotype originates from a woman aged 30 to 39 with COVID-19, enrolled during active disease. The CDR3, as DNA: TGTGCCACCAGCCTCGGGACTAGCGGTTTCTCCTACGAGCAGTACTTC. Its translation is CATSLGTSGFSYEQYF.